These T cell receptor beta chains were read from a single sample in a study of cytomegalovirus exposure and HLA in healthy donors. Generated by immunoSEQ multiplex PCR, the TCRdb table keeps only in-frame clones and is missing some. The sample lists about 54,000 clones; about four fifths were seen once. The sequenced sample was PBMCs. The origin of the receptors is a woman aged 18-29 years in good health and CMV-seronegative. CDR3s include the opening cysteine and the closing phenylalanine or tryptophan. D genes are given only for firm matches. Clone size appears in some rows only: once, few, many, or a class for an expanded clone.

V gene	D gene	J gene	clone size	CDR3 protein	CDR3 DNA
TRBV5-1	.	TRBJ2-1	.	CASSAGSPDSEIEFF	TGCGCCAGCAGCGCCGGTTCGCCAGACTCCGAGATAGAGTTCTTC
TRBV19	TRBD1	TRBJ1-1	.	CASWDRNTEAFF	TGTGCCAGTTGGGACAGGAACACTGAAGCTTTCTTT
TRBV5-4	.	TRBJ2-5	.	CASSPTGQGTQYF	TGTGCCAGCAGCCCGACGGGTCAAGGGACCCAGTACTTC
TRBV10-3	.	TRBJ2-1	.	CAISPLDFPEDNEQFF	TGTGCCATCAGTCCTTTGGACTTCCCCGAAGACAATGAGCAGTTCTTC
TRBV9	TRBD1	TRBJ1-2	.	CASSSTGAYGYTF	TGTGCCAGCAGCTCTACAGGGGCCTATGGCTACACCTTC
TRBV29-1	.	TRBJ1-2	.	CSVEEAYGYTF	TGCAGCGTTGAAGAGGCCTATGGCTACACCTTC
TRBV27	.	TRBJ2-7	once	CASSFLASRYEQYF	TGTGCCAGCAGCTTCCTAGCTTCACGGTACGAGCAGTACTTC
TRBV29-1	TRBD2	TRBJ2-1	.	CSVEDPTSGLYNEQFF	TGCAGCGTTGAAGACCCGACTAGCGGACTCTACAATGAGCAGTTCTTC
TRBV2	TRBD1	TRBJ1-2	.	CASWDRLGGYTF	TGTGCCAGCTGGGACAGGCTTGGTGGCTACACCTTC
TRBV7-2	.	TRBJ2-1	.	CASSFQKTGNEQFF	TGTGCCAGCAGCTTCCAGAAAACGGGCAATGAGCAGTTCTTC
TRBV5-1	TRBD1	TRBJ2-7	.	CASSPQGSAYEQYF	TGCGCCAGCAGCCCACAGGGGTCTGCCTACGAGCAGTACTTC
TRBV27	TRBD2	TRBJ2-1	.	CASSLVSSGYNEQFF	TGTGCCAGCAGTTTGGTGTCTAGCGGTTACAATGAGCAGTTCTTC
TRBV27	TRBD1	TRBJ2-7	.	CASSSQRDRASEQYF	TGTGCCAGCAGTAGCCAAAGGGACAGGGCATCCGAGCAGTACTTC
TRBV4-1	.	TRBJ2-4	.	CASSHGTGEFSQYF	TGCGCCAGCAGCCATGGAACCGGGGAGTTCAGTCAGTACTTC
TRBV18	TRBD1	TRBJ1-2	.	CASSPGQDSGYTF	TGTGCCAGCTCACCCGGACAGGATAGTGGCTACACCTTC
TRBV9	TRBD1	TRBJ2-5	.	CASSVRGQTMQETQYF	TGTGCCAGCAGCGTAAGGGGGCAAACTATGCAAGAGACCCAGTACTTC
TRBV6-4	.	TRBJ1-1	.	CASSDSAGVGYTEAFF	TGTGCCAGCAGTGACTCGGCAGGGGTCGGGTACACTGAAGCTTTCTTT